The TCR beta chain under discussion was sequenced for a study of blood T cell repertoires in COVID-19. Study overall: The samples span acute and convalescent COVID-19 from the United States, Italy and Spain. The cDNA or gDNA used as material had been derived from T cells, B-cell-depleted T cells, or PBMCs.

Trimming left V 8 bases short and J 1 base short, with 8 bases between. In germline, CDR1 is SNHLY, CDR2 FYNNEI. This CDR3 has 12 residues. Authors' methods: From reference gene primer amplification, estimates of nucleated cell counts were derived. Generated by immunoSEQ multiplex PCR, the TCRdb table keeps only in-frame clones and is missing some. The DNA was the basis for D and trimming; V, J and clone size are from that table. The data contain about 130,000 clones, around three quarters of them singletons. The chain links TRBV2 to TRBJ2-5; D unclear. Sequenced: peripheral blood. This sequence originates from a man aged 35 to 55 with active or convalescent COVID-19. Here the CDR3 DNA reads TGTGCCAGCTACGGTCTCCAAGAGACCCAGTACTTC. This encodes CASYGLQETQYF.